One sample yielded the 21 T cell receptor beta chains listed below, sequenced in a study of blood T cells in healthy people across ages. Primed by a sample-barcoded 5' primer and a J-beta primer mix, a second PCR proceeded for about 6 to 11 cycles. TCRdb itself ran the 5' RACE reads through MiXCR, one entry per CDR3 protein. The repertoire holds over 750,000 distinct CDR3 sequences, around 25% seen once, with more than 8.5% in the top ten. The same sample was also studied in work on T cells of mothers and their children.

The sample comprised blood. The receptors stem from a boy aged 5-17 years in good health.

The CDR3 DNA reads as TGTGCCAGGGGTACAGGGAAGGGAAATGAGCAGTTCTTC. Translating gives CARGTGKGNEQFF. The rearrangement links TRBV6-1 to TRBJ2-1; possible D gene TRBD1, 6 bases. V was shortened by 9 bases and J by 7 bases, with 16 bases between the two germline ends. Germline CDR1 reads MNHNS; CDR2 reads SASEGT. The CDR3 runs to 13 residues.

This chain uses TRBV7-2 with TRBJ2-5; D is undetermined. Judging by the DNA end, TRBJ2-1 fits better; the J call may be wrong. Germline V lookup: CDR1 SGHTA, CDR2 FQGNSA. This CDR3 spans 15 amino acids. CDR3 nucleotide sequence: TGTGCCAGCAGCTTAGAAGCACTCTTCTTCAATGAGCAGTTCTTC. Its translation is CASSLEALFFNEQFF.

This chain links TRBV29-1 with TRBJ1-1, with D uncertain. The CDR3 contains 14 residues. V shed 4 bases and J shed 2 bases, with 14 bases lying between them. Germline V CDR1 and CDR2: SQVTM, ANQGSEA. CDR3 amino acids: CSVAQTTTNTEAFF. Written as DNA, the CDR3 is TGCAGCGTTGCCCAGACCACCACTAACACTGAAGCTTTCTTT.

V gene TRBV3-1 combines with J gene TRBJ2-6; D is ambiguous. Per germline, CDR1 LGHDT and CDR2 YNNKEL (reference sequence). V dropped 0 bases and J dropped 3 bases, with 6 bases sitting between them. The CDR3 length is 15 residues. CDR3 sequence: CASSQDKLGANVLTF. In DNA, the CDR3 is TGTGCCAGCAGCCAAGATAAACTTGGGGCCAACGTCCTGACTTTC.

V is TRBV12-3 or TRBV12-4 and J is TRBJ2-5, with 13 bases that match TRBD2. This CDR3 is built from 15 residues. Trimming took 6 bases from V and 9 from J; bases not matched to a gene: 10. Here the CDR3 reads CASSGARLAGGSQYF. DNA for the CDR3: TGTGCCAGCAGCGGAGCCAGACTAGCGGGAGGATCCCAGTACTTC.

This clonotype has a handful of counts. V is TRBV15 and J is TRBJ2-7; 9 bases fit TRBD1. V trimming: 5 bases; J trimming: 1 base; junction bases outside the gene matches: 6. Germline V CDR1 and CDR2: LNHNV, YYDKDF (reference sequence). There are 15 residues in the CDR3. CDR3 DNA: TGTGCCACCAGCGGGGACAGGGCTGCTTCCTACGAGCAGTACTTC. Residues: CATSGDRAASYEQYF.

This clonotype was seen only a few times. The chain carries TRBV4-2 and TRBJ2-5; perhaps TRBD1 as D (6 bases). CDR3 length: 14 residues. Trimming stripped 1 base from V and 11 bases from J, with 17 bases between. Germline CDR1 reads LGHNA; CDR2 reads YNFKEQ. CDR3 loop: CASSQVGQLGEQYF. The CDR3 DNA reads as TGTGCCAGCAGCCAAGTCGGACAGCTCGGGGAGCAGTACTTC.

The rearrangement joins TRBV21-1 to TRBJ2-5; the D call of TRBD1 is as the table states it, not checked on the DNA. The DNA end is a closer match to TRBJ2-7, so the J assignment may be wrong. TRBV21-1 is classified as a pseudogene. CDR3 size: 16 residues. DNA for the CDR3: TGTGCCAGCAGTCTCCCCGGCCAGGTTAGCTCCTACGAGCAGTACTTC. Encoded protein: CASSLPGQVSSYEQYF.

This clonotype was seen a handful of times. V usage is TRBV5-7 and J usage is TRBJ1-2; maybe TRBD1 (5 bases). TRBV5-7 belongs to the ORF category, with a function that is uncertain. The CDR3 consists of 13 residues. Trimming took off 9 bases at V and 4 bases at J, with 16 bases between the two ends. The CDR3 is CATLRGQGYGYTF. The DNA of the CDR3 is TGTGCCACCCTTCGTGGGCAGGGCTATGGCTACACCTTC.

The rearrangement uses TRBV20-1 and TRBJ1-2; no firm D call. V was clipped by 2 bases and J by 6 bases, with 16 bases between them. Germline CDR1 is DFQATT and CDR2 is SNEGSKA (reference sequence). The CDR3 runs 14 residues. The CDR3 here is CSARFISGRDGYTF. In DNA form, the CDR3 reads TGCAGTGCTAGATTCATCTCCGGGAGAGATGGCTACACCTTC.

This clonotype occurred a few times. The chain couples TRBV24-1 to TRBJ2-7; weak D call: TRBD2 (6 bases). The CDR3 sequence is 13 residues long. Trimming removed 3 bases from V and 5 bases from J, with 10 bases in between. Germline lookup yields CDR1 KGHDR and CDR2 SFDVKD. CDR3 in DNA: TGTGCCACCAGTGATCTGCGGGGTCACGAGCAGTACTTC. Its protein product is CATSDLRGHEQYF.

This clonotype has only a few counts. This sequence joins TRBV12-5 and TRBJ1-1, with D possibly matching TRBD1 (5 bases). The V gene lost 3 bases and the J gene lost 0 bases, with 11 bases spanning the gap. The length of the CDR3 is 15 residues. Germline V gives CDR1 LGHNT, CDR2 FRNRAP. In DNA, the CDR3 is TGTGCTAGTGGTTTAAGACAGACTTTGAACACTGAAGCTTTCTTT. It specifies CASGLRQTLNTEAFF.

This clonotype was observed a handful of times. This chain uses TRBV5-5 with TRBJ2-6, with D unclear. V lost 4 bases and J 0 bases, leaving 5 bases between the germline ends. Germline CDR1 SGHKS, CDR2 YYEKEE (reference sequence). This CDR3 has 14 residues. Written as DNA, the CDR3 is TGTGCCAGCAGCATTCCCTCTGGGGCCAACGTCCTGACTTTC. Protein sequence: CASSIPSGANVLTF.

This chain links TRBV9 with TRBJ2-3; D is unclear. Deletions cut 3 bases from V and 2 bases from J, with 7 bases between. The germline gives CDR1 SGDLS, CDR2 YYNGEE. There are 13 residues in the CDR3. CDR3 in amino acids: CASSGKYTDTQYF. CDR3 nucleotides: TGTGCCAGCAGCGGGAAATACACAGATACGCAGTATTTT.

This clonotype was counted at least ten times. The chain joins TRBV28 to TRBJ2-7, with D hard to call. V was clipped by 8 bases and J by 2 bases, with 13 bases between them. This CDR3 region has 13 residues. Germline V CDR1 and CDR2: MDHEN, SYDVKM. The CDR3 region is CASSPRLAYEQYF. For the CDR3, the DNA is TGTGCCAGCTCGCCCAGGCTGGCCTACGAGCAGTACTTC.

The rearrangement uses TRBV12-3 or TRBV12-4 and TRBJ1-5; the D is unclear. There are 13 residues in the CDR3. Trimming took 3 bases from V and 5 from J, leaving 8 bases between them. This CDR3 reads CASSFGDYQPQHF. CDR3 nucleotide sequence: TGTGCCAGCAGTTTTGGGGATTATCAGCCCCAGCATTTT.

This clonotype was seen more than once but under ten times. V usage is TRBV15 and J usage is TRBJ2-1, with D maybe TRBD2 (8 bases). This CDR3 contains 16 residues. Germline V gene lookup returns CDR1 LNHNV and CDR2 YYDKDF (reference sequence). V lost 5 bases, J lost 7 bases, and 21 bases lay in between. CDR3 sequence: CATSPESLAGQNEQFF. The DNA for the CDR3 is TGTGCCACCAGCCCGGAGTCCTTAGCGGGACAGAATGAGCAGTTCTTC.

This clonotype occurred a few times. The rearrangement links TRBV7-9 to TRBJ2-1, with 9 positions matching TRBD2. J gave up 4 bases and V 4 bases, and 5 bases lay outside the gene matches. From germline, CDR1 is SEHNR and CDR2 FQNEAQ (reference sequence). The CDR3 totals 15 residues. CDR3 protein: CASSWKRGEYNEQFF. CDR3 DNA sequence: TGTGCCAGCAGCTGGAAGCGGGGGGAATACAATGAGCAGTTCTTC.

The CDR3 DNA is TGTGCCAGCGGGTTCCGGGCCTCCCTAAGCGAGCAGTACTTC. Translating gives CASGFRASLSEQYF. This chain uses TRBV7-9 with TRBJ2-5; the D is unclear. The J call may be in error: the DNA end matches TRBJ2-7 better. Germline CDR1 and CDR2: SEHNR and FQNEAQ (reference sequence). This CDR3 contains 14 residues.

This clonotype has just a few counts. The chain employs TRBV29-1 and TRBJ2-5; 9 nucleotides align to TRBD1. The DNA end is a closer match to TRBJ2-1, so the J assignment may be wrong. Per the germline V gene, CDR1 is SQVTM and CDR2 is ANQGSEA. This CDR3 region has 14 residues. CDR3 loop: CSVDRDRAGNEQFF. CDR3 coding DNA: TGCAGCGTTGATCGGGACAGGGCGGGCAATGAGCAGTTCTTC.

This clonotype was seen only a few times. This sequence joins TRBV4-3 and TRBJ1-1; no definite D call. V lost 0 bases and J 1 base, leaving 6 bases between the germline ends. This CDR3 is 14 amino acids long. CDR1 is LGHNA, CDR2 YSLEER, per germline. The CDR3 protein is CASSQEEGNTEAFF. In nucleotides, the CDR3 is TGCGCCAGCAGCCAAGAAGAGGGGAACACTGAAGCTTTCTTT.